This T cell receptor beta chain emerged from a study of blood T cell repertoires in COVID-19. Background on the study: Whether acute or convalescent, the COVID-19 samples came from the United States, Italy and Spain.

The CDR3 contains 15 residues. V lost 1 base and J 0 bases, leaving 10 bases between the germline ends. CDR1 is SGHAT and CDR2 is FQNNGV in the germline V gene. Methods used by the authors: Reference gene primer amplification gave nucleated cell count estimates. TCRdb's copy holds only in-frame clones and misses some; the assay was immunoSEQ multiplex PCR. V, J and clone size are those of that table, while D and trimming were read from the DNA. The table shows tens of thousands of clones, with more than 70% occurring only once. This clonotype originated in a human donor in a cohort sampled during active COVID-19. Sequences were obtained from peripheral blood. The chain recombines TRBV11-2 with TRBJ2-7; maybe TRBD2 (7 bases). The DNA for the CDR3 is TGTGCCAGCAGCTTAGTGGGGGGGGCCTCCTACGAGCAGTACTTC. Its protein product is CASSLVGGASYEQYF.